This record looks at one T cell receptor beta chain sequence and its context. The germline CDR1 and CDR2 sequences are SGHRS and YFSETQ. V was trimmed by 0 bases and J by 1 base, leaving 7 bases between them. This CDR3 has 14 residues. This record belongs to a study of blood T cell repertoires in COVID-19. In the authors' workflow: Reference gene primer amplification gave nucleated cell count estimates. The data were produced by immunoSEQ multiplex PCR, yet TCRdb's version contains in-frame clones alone and is incomplete. Clone size and V and J calls were adopted from that table, with D and trimming inferred from the DNA. The sample records approximately 150,000 clones, under 85% being singletons.

The sample was peripheral blood. The sequence came from a man aged 45-65 years with active or convalescent COVID-19. The J gene is TRBJ1-1, the V gene TRBV5-1; D remains unclear. As DNA, the CDR3 is TGCGCCAGCAGCTTGGTATCCGGGAACACTGAAGCTTTCTTT. Its protein product is CASSLVSGNTEAFF. The variable domain in full, completed from reference TRBV5-1 and TRBJ1-1, reads KAGVTQTPRYLIKTRGQQVTLSCSPISGHRSVSWYQQTPGQGLQFLFEYFSETQRNKGNFPGRFSGRQFSNSRSEMNVSTLELGDSALYLCASSLVSGNTEAFFGQGTRLTVV.